This T cell receptor beta chain was found in a study of cytomegalovirus exposure and HLA in healthy donors. TCRdb keeps only in-frame clones here, not all; method: immunoSEQ multiplex PCR. The table records about 88,000 clones, approximately 84% of them present only once. Sequencing was performed on PBMCs. The sequence was collected from a woman younger than 35 in good health and CMV-seropositive.

CDR3 residues: CASSSGGIMNTEAFF. The CDR3 region has the DNA TGTGCCAGCAGTTCCGGCGGGATCATGAACACTGAAGCTTTCTTT. The chain uses TRBV7-2 and TRBJ1-1; D is unresolved. The germline V gene has CDR1 SGHTA and CDR2 FQGNSA. The germline V and J ends were trimmed by 6 bases and 0 bases, with 14 bases remaining between them. CDR3 length: 15 residues.